Following are 30 T cell receptor beta chains from one sample sequenced in a study of blood T cell repertoires in COVID-19 (dated by TCRdb to between 2020 and 2021). Library method: the immunoSEQ multiplex PCR assay. TCRdb re-hosts the immuneACCESS table, in-frame sequences only. Its copies lack some clones; in the studies checked, an unresolved V gene accounts for under half of them, and the cause for the rest is not known. For this sample the table gives some 230,000 clones, of which 80% to 85% were detected only once. The ten largest clones capture less than 9.5% of the sample. The material sequenced was peripheral blood. These receptors were taken from a woman of 80 years or more with COVID-19, enrolled during active disease.

This clone showed up just a few times. The chain combines TRBV11-2 with TRBJ2-7; 7 positions match TRBD1. With V trimmed by 4 bases and J by 6 bases, 15 bases remained unmatched. Germline V gene data show CDR1 as SGHAT and CDR2 as FQNNGV. The CDR3 loop spans 16 amino acids. The CDR3 region is CASSSHKYRGAGEQYF. CDR3 coding DNA: TGTGCCAGCAGCTCACATAAATACAGGGGCGCCGGCGAGCAGTACTTC.

This chain connects TRBV2 to TRBJ2-3; possibly TRBD1 for D (6 bases). The germline gives CDR1 SNHLY, CDR2 FYNNEI. This CDR3 spans 13 amino acids. V was cut by 6 bases and J by 7 bases, with 14 bases left in between. The CDR3 coding sequence is TGTGCCAGCAGCGAAAAGCAGGGGAATACGCAGTATTTT. This sequence encodes CASSEKQGNTQYF. Full variable domain (outside the CDR3, taken from reference TRBV2 and TRBJ2-3): EPEVTQTPSHQVTQMGQEVILRCVPISNHLYFYWYRQILGQKVEFLVSFYNNEISEKSEIFDDQFSVERPDGSNFTLKIRSTKLEDSAMYFCASSEKQGNTQYFGPGTRLTVL.

The CDR3 spells CASSLVRQNNSPLHF. Written as DNA, the CDR3 is TGTGCCAGCAGCTTAGTACGACAGAATAATTCACCCCTCCACTTT. This chain joins TRBV7-2 and TRBJ1-6; D is perhaps TRBD1 (5 bases). From germline, CDR1 is SGHTA and CDR2 FQGNSA. The CDR3 is made up of 15 amino acids. V lost 1 base, J lost 5 bases, and 9 bases lay in between. The variable domain in full, completed from reference TRBV7-2 and TRBJ1-6, reads GAGVSQSPSNKVTEKGKDVELRCDPISGHTALYWYRQSLGQGLEFLIYFQGNSAPDKSGLPSDRFSAERTGGSVSTLTIQRTQQEDSAVYLCASSLVRQNNSPLHFGNGTRLTVT.

The chain links TRBV5-5 to TRBJ2-3, with D perhaps TRBD2 (5 bases). V was trimmed by 3 bases and J by 6 bases, leaving 14 bases between them. CDR3 length: 14 residues. Germline V gene sequence: CDR1 SGHKS, CDR2 YYEKEE (reference sequence). In DNA form, the CDR3 reads TGTGCCAGCAGCTACCTCAGCCCGGGGGATACGCAGTATTTT. Its protein product is CASSYLSPGDTQYF.

The chain carries TRBV3-1 (or the pseudogene TRBV3-2) and TRBJ2-7, with a tentative D call TRBD1 (6 bases). The CDR3 loop spans 18 amino acids. V was cut by 9 bases and J by 1 base, with 28 bases left in between. Germline V gene lookup returns CDR1 LGHDT and CDR2 YNNKEL (reference sequence). CDR3 DNA sequence: TGTGCCAGACCTTCCCTCGTAAGACAGGCATGGGGATCCTACGAGCAGTACTTC. As protein: CARPSLVRQAWGSYEQYF.

V usage is TRBV18 and J usage is TRBJ2-7; 7 positions agree with TRBD1. This CDR3 has 14 amino acids. Trimming cost V 2 bases and J 4 bases; bases outside gene matches: 5. Germline V gene lookup returns CDR1 KGHSH and CDR2 LQKENI. CDR3 sequence (DNA): TGTGCCAGCTCACCAAGGCAGGGGGTTTACGAGCAGTACTTC. Translated, it gives CASSPRQGVYEQYF. Full variable domain (rest looked up from reference TRBV18 and TRBJ2-7): NAGVMQNPRHLVRRRGQEARLRCSPMKGHSHVYWYRQLPEEGLKFMVYLQKENIIDESGMPKERFSAEFPKEGPSILRIQQVVRGDSAAYFCASSPRQGVYEQYFGPGTRLTVT.

The V and J genes are TRBV5-6 and TRBJ1-1; the D gene is possibly TRBD1 (6 bases). The CDR3 runs to 14 residues. The V and J ends lost 5 bases and 5 bases respectively, with 16 bases between them. Germline CDR1 is SGHDT and CDR2 is YYEEEE. The CDR3 nucleotides are TGTGCCAGCAGTCAGGCGGGGGCGAGAACTGAAGCTTTCTTT. This encodes CASSQAGARTEAFF.

The V and J genes are TRBV24-1 and TRBJ1-3, with D perhaps TRBD1 (6 bases). This CDR3 spans 14 amino acids. V gave up 5 bases and J gave up 2 bases, with 9 bases separating them. The germline CDR1 and CDR2 sequences are KGHDR and SFDVKD. For the CDR3, the DNA is TGTGCCACCAGTGCTGCAGGGGCTGGAAACACCATATATTTT. Translating it yields CATSAAGAGNTIYF.

This sequence joins TRBV6-5 and TRBJ1-3, with 8 bases fitting TRBD1. V trimming: 6 bases; J trimming: 2 bases; junction bases outside the gene matches: 3. The CDR3 spans 14 residues. Germline loops: CDR1 MNHEY, CDR2 SVGAGI. CDR3 sequence: CASSRQGTGNTIYF. The CDR3 region has the DNA TGTGCCAGCAGCCGACAGGGGACTGGAAACACCATATATTTT.

This chain connects TRBV29-1 to TRBJ2-1; D unclear. The CDR3 contains 11 residues. V lost 4 bases and J lost 7, with 8 bases in between. Germline CDR1 SQVTM, CDR2 ANQGSEA. DNA of the CDR3: TGCAGCGTTGCACAGAAGAATGAGCAGTTCTTC. As protein: CSVAQKNEQFF.

The V call is TRBV19, the J call TRBJ2-5; no clear D. Trimming took 6 bases from V and 1 from J, leaving 12 bases between them. Germline CDR1 reads LNHDA; CDR2 reads SQIVND (reference sequence). The CDR3 extends over 14 amino acids. Written as DNA, the CDR3 is TGTGCCAGTAGCCCTATTTTCGGCCAAGAGACCCAGTACTTC. Protein sequence: CASSPIFGQETQYF.

The CDR3 spells CASSRGLAGGTGEQFF. Here the CDR3 DNA reads TGTGCCAGTAGTAGGGGACTAGCGGGGGGGACTGGTGAGCAGTTCTTC. V gene TRBV19 combines with J gene TRBJ2-1, with 16 bases identical to TRBD2. The CDR3 is 16 residues long. V dropped 4 bases and J dropped 9; count of bases not matched to a gene: 6. Germline V gene data show CDR1 as LNHDA and CDR2 as SQIVND (reference sequence).

This clone was seen a single time. V gene TRBV30 combines with J gene TRBJ1-2; D is possibly TRBD1 (6 bases). The V and J ends lost 4 bases and 4 bases respectively, with 13 bases between them. The CDR3 sequence is 13 residues long. The V gene's germline CDR1 is GTSNPN and CDR2 SVGIG (reference sequence). The CDR3 loop is CAWILTGSYGYTF. CDR3 nucleotide sequence: TGTGCCTGGATCTTGACAGGCAGCTATGGCTACACCTTC.

This clone showed up just once. V usage is TRBV7-9 and J usage is TRBJ2-1, with TRBD2 matching over 15 bases. Germline CDR1 is SEHNR and CDR2 is FQNEAQ (reference sequence). CDR3 length: 15 amino acids. Trimming removed 7 bases from V and 9 bases from J; junction bases left unmatched: 7. In DNA, the CDR3 is TGTGCCAGCACCGGACTAGCGGGAGGGATGGGTGAGCAGTTCTTC. Protein: CASTGLAGGMGEQFF.

DNA for the CDR3: TGTGCCAGCAGCCAAGACCTCTCAAGGGGGTGGGATACGCAGTATTTT. This encodes CASSQDLSRGWDTQYF. The J gene is TRBJ2-3, the V gene TRBV4-2; D possibly corresponds to TRBD1 (6 bases). The CDR3 spans 16 residues. V was pared by 0 bases and J by 6 bases, with 16 bases between. Germline CDR1 and CDR2: LGHNA and YNFKEQ.

This chain links TRBV20-1 with TRBJ2-3; 12 nucleotides match TRBD2. The germline V gene encodes CDR1 DFQATT and CDR2 SNEGSKA (reference sequence). Trimming cost V 5 bases and J 3 bases; bases outside gene matches: 6. CDR3 length: 15 amino acids. In DNA, the CDR3 is TGCAGTGCTTGTGCGACTAGCGGGAGTACAGATACGCAGTATTTT. Its translation: CSACATSGSTDTQYF.

The V gene is TRBV5-8, the J gene TRBJ1-3, with D perhaps TRBD1 (5 bases). This CDR3 comprises 16 residues. Trimming took 0 bases from V and 2 from J, leaving 12 bases between them. CDR1 is SGHTS, CDR2 YDEGEE, per germline. The CDR3 is CASSLDLVGAGNTIYF. CDR3 DNA sequence: TGTGCCAGCAGCTTGGACTTAGTAGGGGCTGGAAACACCATATATTTT.

The rearrangement links TRBV27 to TRBJ2-3; a possible D gene is TRBD2 (6 bases). Trimming removed 3 bases from V and 5 bases from J, with 15 bases in between. From germline, CDR1 is MNHEY and CDR2 SMNVEV (reference sequence). This CDR3 contains 15 residues. The CDR3 DNA reads TGTGCCAGCAGTTTCGGGGAGGCCCGGGGAGATACGCAGTATTTT. As protein: CASSFGEARGDTQYF.

The genes are TRBV7-4 and TRBJ1-1, with D perhaps matching TRBD1 (6 bases). CDR3 length equals 15 residues. The V gene lost 5 bases and the J gene lost 3 bases, with 16 bases spanning the gap. Germline CDR1 is SGHVT and CDR2 is SQSDAQ. The DNA for the CDR3 is TGTGCCAGCAGCCTGACTCCAGGGGCCGACACTGAAGCTTTCTTT. Its protein is CASSLTPGADTEAFF.

The chain links TRBV7-8 to TRBJ1-6; no clear D gene. The CDR3 is 13 residues long. In germline, CDR1 is SGHVS, CDR2 FQNEAQ. Between the trimmed V and J ends, which lost 5 bases and 14 bases, there was a span of 16 bases. The CDR3 sequence is CASSVGYGESLHF. CDR3 sequence (DNA): TGTGCCAGCAGCGTAGGATATGGAGAATCCCTCCACTTT. Full variable domain (rest looked up from reference TRBV7-8 and TRBJ1-6): GAGVSQSPRYKVAKRGQDVALRCDPISGHVSLFWYQQALGQGPEFLTYFQNEAQLDKSGLPSDRFFAERPEGSVSTLKIQRTQQEDSAVYLCASSVGYGESLHFGNGTRLTVT.

Only one count was recorded for this clone. This chain connects TRBV20-1 to TRBJ1-4, with 8 bases identical to TRBD1. The CDR3 length is 16 residues. Per germline, CDR1 DFQATT and CDR2 SNEGSKA (reference sequence). Germline trimming cut 3 bases from V and 5 bases from J; bases unmatched to any gene: 11. CDR3 sequence: CSASNQWTGTNEKLFF. The DNA for the CDR3 is TGCAGTGCTAGTAATCAGTGGACAGGGACAAATGAAAAACTGTTTTTT.

The J gene is TRBJ1-2, the V gene TRBV19; TRBD1 agrees at 7 bases. The CDR3 is 11 amino acids. Trimming at V came to 4 bases and at J to 8 bases, leaving 1 base not matched to a gene. The germline gives CDR1 LNHDA, CDR2 SQIVND (reference sequence). This CDR3 is CASSTGGGYTF. The CDR3 coding sequence is TGTGCCAGTAGTACAGGGGGAGGCTACACCTTC.

This chain connects TRBV10-3 to TRBJ1-6; D call uncertain. With 3 bases removed from V and 8 bases from J, the gap between germline ends came to 11 bases. The CDR3 consists of 14 residues. Germline CDR1 is ENHRY and CDR2 is SYGVKD. This chain's CDR3 is CAISDWQQHSPLHF. In nucleotides, the CDR3 is TGTGCCATCAGTGATTGGCAACAGCATTCACCCCTCCACTTT.

The chain couples TRBV18 to TRBJ2-7; TRBD1 matches 8 bases. J lost 2 bases, V lost 3 bases, and 9 bases had no gene match. This CDR3 is built from 16 residues. Germline V gives CDR1 KGHSH, CDR2 LQKENI. In DNA, the CDR3 is TGTGCCAGCTCACCCGGGGACAGGATAGTCGCCTACGAGCAGTACTTC. Translating it yields CASSPGDRIVAYEQYF.

The chain links TRBV6-5 to TRBJ1-5; tentative D call: TRBD1 (6 bases). CDR3 length equals 14 residues. Germline V lookup: CDR1 MNHEY, CDR2 SVGAGI. The ends were cut back, 5 bases at V and 0 bases at J, with 8 bases in the middle. CDR3 sequence: CASSKGVSNQPQHF. The CDR3 DNA reads TGTGCCAGCAGTAAGGGGGTTAGCAATCAGCCCCAGCATTTT.

V usage is TRBV14 and J usage is TRBJ1-2; D not resolved. The CDR3 is 14 residues long. The germline gives CDR1 SGHDN, CDR2 FVKESK. V lost 1 base, J lost 8 bases, and 14 bases lay in between. DNA of the CDR3: TGTGCCAGCAGCCAAGTTTCAGGAGGAGTCGGCTACACCTTC. Translated: CASSQVSGGVGYTF.

The genes are TRBV18 and TRBJ2-2, with 10 bases fitting TRBD1. The CDR3 consists of 17 residues. Germline-derived CDR1 and CDR2 are KGHSH and LQKENI. V dropped 6 bases and J dropped 6; count of bases not matched to a gene: 13. DNA for the CDR3: TGTGCCAGCTCCCCCGGGACAGGGGCCCCATACGCCGGGGAGCTGTTTTTT. Protein: CASSPGTGAPYAGELFF.

This sequence joins TRBV21-1 and TRBJ2-7; the D segment call TRBD1 is taken from the table without a DNA check. TRBV21-1 is a listed pseudogene. The CDR3 totals 16 residues. The CDR3 nucleotides are TGTGCCAGCAGGCAAAGGTCGAGACAACTGTCCTACGAGCAGTACTTC. Protein sequence: CASRQRSRQLSYEQYF.

CDR3 bases: TGTGCCAGCAGTTTAGGACAGAACTCTGGGGCCAACGTCCTGACTTTC. This encodes CASSLGQNSGANVLTF. The gene calls are TRBV27 and TRBJ2-6; D is perhaps TRBD1 (6 bases). Trimming removed 2 bases at V and 0 bases at J, with 8 bases between. The CDR3 length is 16 residues. CDR1 and CDR2 from the germline V gene are MNHEY and SMNVEV (reference sequence).

This sequence joins TRBV4-3 and TRBJ2-5; D is ambiguous. The germline V gene has CDR1 LGHNA and CDR2 YSLEER. Trimming cost V 1 base and J 4 bases, with 13 bases left between them. This CDR3 comprises 15 residues. Here the CDR3 reads CASSQAPARGETQYF. In DNA form, the CDR3 reads TGCGCCAGCAGCCAAGCCCCTGCTAGAGGAGAGACCCAGTACTTC.